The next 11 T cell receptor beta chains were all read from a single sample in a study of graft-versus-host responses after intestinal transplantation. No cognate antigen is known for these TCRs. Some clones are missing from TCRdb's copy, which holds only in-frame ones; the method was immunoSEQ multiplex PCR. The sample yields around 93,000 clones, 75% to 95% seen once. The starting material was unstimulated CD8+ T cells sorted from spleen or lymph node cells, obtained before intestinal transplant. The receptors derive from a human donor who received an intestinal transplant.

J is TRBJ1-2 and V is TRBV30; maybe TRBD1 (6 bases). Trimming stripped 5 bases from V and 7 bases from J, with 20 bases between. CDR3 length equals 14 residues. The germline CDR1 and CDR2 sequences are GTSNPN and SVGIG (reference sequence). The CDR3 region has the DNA TGTGCCTGGGGGTTTGAGCCGGGGGCGGCTGGCTACACCTTC. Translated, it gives CAWGFEPGAAGYTF.

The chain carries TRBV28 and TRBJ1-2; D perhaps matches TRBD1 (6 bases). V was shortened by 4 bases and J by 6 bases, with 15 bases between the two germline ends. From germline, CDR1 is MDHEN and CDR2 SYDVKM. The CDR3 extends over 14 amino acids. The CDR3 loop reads CASSWGAFSDGYTF. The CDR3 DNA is TGTGCCAGCAGTTGGGGGGCGTTTAGTGATGGCTACACCTTC.

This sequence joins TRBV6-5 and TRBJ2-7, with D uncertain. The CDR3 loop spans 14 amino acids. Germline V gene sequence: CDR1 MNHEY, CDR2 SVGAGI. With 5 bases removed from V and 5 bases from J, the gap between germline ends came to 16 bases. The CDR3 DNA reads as TGTGCCAGCAGTGAAGTATGGGTTTTCCACGAGCAGTACTTC. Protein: CASSEVWVFHEQYF.

The CDR3 DNA reads TGTGCCAGCGCGAACAATCAGCCCCAGCATTTT. Protein product: CASANNQPQHF. J is TRBJ1-5 and V is TRBV28; no clear D. This CDR3 region has 11 residues. Germline V gene lookup returns CDR1 MDHEN and CDR2 SYDVKM. The ends were cut back, 8 bases at V and 3 bases at J, with 5 bases in the middle. The variable domain in full, completed from reference TRBV28 and TRBJ1-5, reads DVKVTQSSRYLVKRTGEKVFLECVQDMDHENMFWYRQDPGLGLRLIYFSYDVKMKEKGDIPEGYSVSREKKERFSLILESASTNQTSMYLCASANNQPQHFGDGTRLSIL.

CDR3 nucleotide sequence: TGTGCCAGCAGTGAAGCCGGGGGGAGTCAGCCCCAGCATTTT. It is translated as CASSEAGGSQPQHF. The chain uses TRBV6-1 and TRBJ1-5, with D possibly matching TRBD1 (5 bases). The CDR3 is 14 amino acids. In germline, CDR1 is MNHNS, CDR2 SASEGT. Trimming removed 0 bases from V and 6 bases from J, with 9 bases in between.

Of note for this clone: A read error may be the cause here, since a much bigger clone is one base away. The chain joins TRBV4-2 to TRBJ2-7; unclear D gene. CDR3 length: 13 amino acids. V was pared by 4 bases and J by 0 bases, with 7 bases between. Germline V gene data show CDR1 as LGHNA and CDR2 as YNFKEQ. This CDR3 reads CASSPPGSYEQYF. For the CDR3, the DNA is TGTGCCAGCAGCCCCCCCGGCTCCTACGAGCAGTACTTC.

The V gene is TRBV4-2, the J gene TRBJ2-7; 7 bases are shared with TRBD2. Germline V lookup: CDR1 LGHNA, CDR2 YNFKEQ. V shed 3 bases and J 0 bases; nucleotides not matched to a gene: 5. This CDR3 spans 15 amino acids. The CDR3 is CASSQEAGASYEQYF. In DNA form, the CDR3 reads TGTGCCAGCAGCCAGGAGGCGGGAGCCTCCTACGAGCAGTACTTC.

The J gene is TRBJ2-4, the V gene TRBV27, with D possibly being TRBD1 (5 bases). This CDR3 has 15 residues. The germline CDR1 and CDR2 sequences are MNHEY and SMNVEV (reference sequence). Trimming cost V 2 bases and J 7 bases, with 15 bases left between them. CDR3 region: CASSLMAGLGNIQYF. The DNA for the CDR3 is TGTGCCAGCAGTTTAATGGCAGGGTTGGGGAACATTCAGTACTTC.

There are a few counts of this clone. Written as DNA, the CDR3 is TGTGCCAGTAGTCACCGCCGATACCAAGAGACCCAGTACTTC. It is translated as CASSHRRYQETQYF. This rearrangement joins TRBV19 to TRBJ2-5; D gene unclear. The CDR3 spans 14 residues. V lost 5 bases and J 0 bases, leaving 10 bases between the germline ends. Germline values: CDR1 LNHDA, CDR2 SQIVND (reference sequence).

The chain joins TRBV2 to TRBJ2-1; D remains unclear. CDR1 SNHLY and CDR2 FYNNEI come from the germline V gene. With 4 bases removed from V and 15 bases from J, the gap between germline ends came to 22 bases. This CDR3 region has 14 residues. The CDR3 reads CASSVGQEMGLLFF. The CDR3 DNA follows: TGTGCCAGCAGTGTAGGGCAGGAGATGGGTTTGCTGTTCTTC.

CDR3 amino acids: CASSEGIEAFF. CDR3 bases: TGCGCCAGCAGTGAGGGAATTGAAGCTTTCTTT. This chain uses TRBV10-2 with TRBJ1-1; D unclear. This CDR3 is 11 amino acids long. With 2 bases removed from V and 7 bases from J, the gap between germline ends came to 5 bases. Per germline, CDR1 WSHSY and CDR2 SAAADI.